This entry is about one T cell receptor beta chain. The antigen is undetermined. Germline assignment: CDR1 KGHSH and CDR2 LQKENI. The CDR3 has 13 amino acids. V shed 3 bases and J shed 3 bases, with 8 bases lying between them. This specimen belongs to a study of OX40 agonist ivuxolimab in advanced cancers. Turning to the study itself: The dose-escalation cohort was around 83% male, with a mean age of approximately 61 years, ranging about 23 to 79.

Findings and caveats of the study: In the 0.1 to 3.0 mg/kg range, CD4+ and CD8+ blood T cells had expanded clonally by week 6. CD8+ T cells (on average) carried more expanded clones than CD4+ T cells.

TCRdb's table, derived via immunoSEQ multiplex PCR, lists solely in-frame clones and lacks some. The sample lists roughly 56,000 clones, over 65% occurring once. This sample comprised CD4+ or CD8+ T cells sorted from blood, obtained in a trial of the OX40 agonist ivuxolimab. The chain has TRBV18 and TRBJ1-1; D not certain. The sequence derives from an adult with an advanced solid tumor such as melanoma, head and neck, liver or kidney cancer. CDR3 residues: CASSPVAYTEAFF. The CDR3 DNA reads as TGTGCCAGCTCACCGGTTGCCTACACTGAAGCTTTCTTT.